This T cell receptor (beta chain) was observed in a study of beta chain features in type 1 diabetes (dated by TCRdb to 2016 to 2019). Some background on the complete study: Patients and healthy donors did not differ in mean age, gender distribution, total cell number or subset yield. A total of some 100,000,000 sorted cells were examined across all samples, and a strong correlation was observed between cell number per subset and RNA yield. In the study, recently diagnosed type 1 diabetes patients and matched healthy donors were compared on the TCRB repertoires of their sorted circulating CD4+ T cell subsets. Regulatory and stem cell-like memory subsets were obtained from only 8 patients and about eight healthy donors, while naive and central memory subsets were obtained from all 30 or so donors. Overall study results and their limits: Because cDNA was sequenced instead of genomic DNA, highly expressing activated cells could be over-represented, though the groups showed no difference in activation or CD3 levels. A moderate but significant shortening of TCRB CDR3 length was observed in type 1 diabetes patients in all four CD4+ subsets. At VDJ recombination sites, type 1 diabetes patients had fewer insertions and more deleted nucleotides, which implies abnormalities in thymic rearrangement. PCR might favor shorter templates, but patient and control samples were amplified and corrected together, so any skew would affect both groups equally. HLA sub-analyses involved small numbers of individuals, so any influence of HLA type on TCRB rearrangement remained unresolved. Naive, central memory and regulatory TCRB repertoires appeared to be more similar among patients than among healthy donors.

The High Capacity cDNA Reverse Transcription Kit was used to reverse transcribe all of the isolated RNA, meaning that expressed TCRB transcripts were what got sequenced. Deep immunoSEQ sequencing was performed on naive, central memory and regulatory T cell samples, with an average of around 3.4 million total reads per sample. Sorted cells were lysed in RLT buffer, and RNA was extracted using DNase-treated RNeasy Micro or Mini kits according to cell number. To prevent cross-contamination, every cell subset was processed on its own, while patient and healthy donor samples were processed together. TCRB sequences were amplified from cDNA with the immunoSEQ multiplex PCR, producing 87-bp fragments spanning the CDR3 region. Sequencing of the amplicons was done on the Illumina HiSeq platform. Concerning the study's data processing: Synthetic template baselines were used to correct PCR bias computationally, reads within Hamming distance 2 were collapsed together, and singletons that could not be merged were discarded. Reads were aligned to IMGT to assign V, D and J genes, CDR3 length, and insertions or deletions at six rearrangement sites. Within each subset, clonotype counts were normalized to the number of sorted cells before true diversity and Gini coefficients were calculated with the tcR R package. Repertoire sharing was quantified using the overlap coefficient calculated on TCRB nucleotide sequences. The table was pulled from immuneACCESS by TCRdb, which kept in-frame rearrangements only. Such tables lose some clones; where checked, under half of the loss comes from unresolved V genes, and the rest has no known cause. The V and J calls and clone size are taken from that table; D and trimming were inferred from the DNA. The sample contains roughly 300,000 clones, 9.3% of them found a single time. The ten biggest clones cover 1% of the sample.

The CDR3 contains 15 residues, cysteine and phenylalanine counted. The retained sequence is limited to the CDR3, 45 bases, with the frame set at the first base. Germline trimming amounts to 2 bases on V and 6 bases on J, with 6 as the count of junction bases outside the gene matches. CDR1 is given as MNHNS and CDR2 as SASEGT, both from the germline V gene. A single peripheral blood draw of about 116 mL on average was collected from each donor into heparinised tubes. A BD FACSAria II was used to sort naive, central memory, regulatory and stem cell-like memory CD4+ T cells with a panel that included CD45RO, CCR7, CD25, CD127, CD95 and CD27. All sorted populations exceeded 95% purity. Right away, PBMCs were isolated by Lymphoprep density gradient centrifugation and were stained directly, with no culture step. Samples were stained and sorted in pairs, with one healthy donor and one patient per experiment, so that batch effects were minimized.

This clone was seen ten or more times. Which antigen it targets is not known. There are no base qualities to consult, and no much larger clone falls within one base. The chain links TRBV6-1 with TRBJ2-7, with 11 junctional bases fitting TRBD2. The sample was central memory CD4+ T cells from blood. The sequence came from a man in his thirties or forties with type 1 diabetes. The DNA is TGTGCCAGCAGTGAAAGACTAGCGGGGTACGGCGAGCAGTACTTC. Its translation is CASSERLAGYGEQYF.